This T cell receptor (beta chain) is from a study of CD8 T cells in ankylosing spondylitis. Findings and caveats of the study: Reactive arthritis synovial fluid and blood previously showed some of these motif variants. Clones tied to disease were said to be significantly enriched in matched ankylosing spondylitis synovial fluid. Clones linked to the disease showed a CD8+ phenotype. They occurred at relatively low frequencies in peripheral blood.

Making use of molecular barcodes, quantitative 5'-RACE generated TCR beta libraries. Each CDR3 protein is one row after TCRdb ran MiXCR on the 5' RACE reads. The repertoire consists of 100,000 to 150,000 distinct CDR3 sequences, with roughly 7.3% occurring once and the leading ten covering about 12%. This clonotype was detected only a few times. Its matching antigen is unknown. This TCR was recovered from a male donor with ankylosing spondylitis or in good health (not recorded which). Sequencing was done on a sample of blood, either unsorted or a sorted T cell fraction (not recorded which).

The CDR3 coding sequence is TGTGCCAGCAGCTTAGGGGCCTCTTATAGCAATCAGCCCCAGCATTTT. Amino acids: CASSLGASYSNQPQHF. The rearrangement uses TRBV7-9 and TRBJ1-5; D gene ambiguous. The CDR3 consists of 16 residues. Trimming pared 1 base from V and 0 bases from J, leaving 10 bases between. The germline CDR1 and CDR2 sequences are SEHNR and FQNEAQ (reference sequence).